Included here is one T cell receptor (beta chain) sequence, with context. Its target is not known. The data were taken from a study of T cell responses to AZD1222 COVID-19 vaccine. Study observations and caveats: Vaccine-associated CD4 TCRs spanned spike, dominant at 160-218 and 743-854.

The data were produced by immunoSEQ multiplex PCR, yet TCRdb's version contains in-frame clones alone and is incomplete. The top ten hold more than 1.5% of the sample, which has around 100,000 clones, 88% seen once. Germline lookup yields CDR1 MNHEY and CDR2 SMNVEV (reference sequence). The ends lost 3 bases at V and 0 bases at J; junction bases unmatched: 10. This CDR3 comprises 17 residues. The chain carries TRBV27 and TRBJ1-2; 7 bases line up with TRBD1. This receptor was obtained from an adult in good health. Specimen: peripheral blood, collected on day 0 of AZD1222 vaccination. The CDR3 DNA reads as TGTGCCAGCAGTTTGAGGTCACAGGGGAGAGCTAACTATGGCTACACCTTC. Residues: CASSLRSQGRANYGYTF.